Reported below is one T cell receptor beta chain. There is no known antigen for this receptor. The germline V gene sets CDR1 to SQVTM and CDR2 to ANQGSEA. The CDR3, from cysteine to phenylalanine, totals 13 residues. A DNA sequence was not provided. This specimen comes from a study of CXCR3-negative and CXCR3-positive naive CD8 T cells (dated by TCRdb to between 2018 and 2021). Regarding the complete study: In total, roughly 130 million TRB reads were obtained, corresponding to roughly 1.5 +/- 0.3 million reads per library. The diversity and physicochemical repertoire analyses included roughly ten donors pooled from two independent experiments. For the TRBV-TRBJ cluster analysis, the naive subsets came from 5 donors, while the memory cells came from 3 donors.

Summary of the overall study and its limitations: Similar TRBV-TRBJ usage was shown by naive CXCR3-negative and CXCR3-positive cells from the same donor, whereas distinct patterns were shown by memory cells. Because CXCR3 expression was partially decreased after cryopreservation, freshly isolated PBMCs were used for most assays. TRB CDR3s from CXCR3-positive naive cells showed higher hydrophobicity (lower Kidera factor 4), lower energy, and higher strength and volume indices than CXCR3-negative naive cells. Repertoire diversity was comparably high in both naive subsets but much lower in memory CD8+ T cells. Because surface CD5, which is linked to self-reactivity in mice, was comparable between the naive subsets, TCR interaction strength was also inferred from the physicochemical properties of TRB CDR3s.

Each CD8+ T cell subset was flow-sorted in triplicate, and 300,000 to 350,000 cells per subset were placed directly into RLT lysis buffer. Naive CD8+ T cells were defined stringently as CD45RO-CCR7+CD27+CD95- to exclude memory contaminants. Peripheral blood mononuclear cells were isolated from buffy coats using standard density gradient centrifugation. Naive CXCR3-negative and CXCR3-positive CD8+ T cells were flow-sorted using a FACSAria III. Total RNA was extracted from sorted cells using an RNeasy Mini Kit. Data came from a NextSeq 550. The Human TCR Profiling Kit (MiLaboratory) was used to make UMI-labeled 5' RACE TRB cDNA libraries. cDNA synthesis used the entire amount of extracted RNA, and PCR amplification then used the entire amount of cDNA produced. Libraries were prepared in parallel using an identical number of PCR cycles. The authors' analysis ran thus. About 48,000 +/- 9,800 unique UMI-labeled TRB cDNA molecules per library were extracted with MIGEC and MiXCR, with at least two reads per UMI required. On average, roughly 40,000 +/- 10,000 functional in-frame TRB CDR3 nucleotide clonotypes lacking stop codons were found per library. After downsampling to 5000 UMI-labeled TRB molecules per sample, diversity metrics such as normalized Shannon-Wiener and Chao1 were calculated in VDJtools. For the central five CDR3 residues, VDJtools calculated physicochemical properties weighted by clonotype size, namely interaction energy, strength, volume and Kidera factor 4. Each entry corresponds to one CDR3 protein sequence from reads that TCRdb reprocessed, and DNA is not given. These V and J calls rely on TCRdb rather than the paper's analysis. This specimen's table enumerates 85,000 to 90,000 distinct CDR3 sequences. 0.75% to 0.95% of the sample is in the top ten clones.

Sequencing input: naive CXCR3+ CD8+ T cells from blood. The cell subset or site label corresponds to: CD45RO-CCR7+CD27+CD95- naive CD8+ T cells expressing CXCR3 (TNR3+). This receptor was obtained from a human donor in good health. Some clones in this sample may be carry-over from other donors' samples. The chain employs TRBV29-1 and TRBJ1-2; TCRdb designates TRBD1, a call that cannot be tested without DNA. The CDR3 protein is CSVDRGESYGYTF.